This T cell receptor (beta chain) was identified in a study of CD4 and CD8 cells across lung adenocarcinoma regions. CDR3 length equals 13 residues. The germline V gene has CDR1 SGHNT and CDR2 YENEEA. Trimming stripped 3 bases from V and 5 bases from J, with 10 bases between. TCRdb passed the PCR reads through MiXCR, listing each CDR3 protein once. The sample records 5,200 or so distinct CDR3 sequences, just under 60% being singletons. The clonotype comes from a male donor with lung adenocarcinoma. The CD4 and CD8 labels of this study may be unreliable. The sample comprised CD4+ T cells from the center of a lung tumor. The V gene is TRBV11-3, the J gene TRBJ2-5; D is undetermined. Written as DNA, the CDR3 is TGTGCCAGCAGCTTTGGGGTGGGTGAGACCCAGTACTTC. Its translation is CASSFGVGETQYF.